The clone carrying this T cell receptor (beta chain) was picked up a small number of times. Germline CDR1 is MDHEN and CDR2 is SYDVKM. The CDR3 extends over 18 amino acids. J lost 0 bases, V lost 4 bases, and 15 bases had no gene match. A second about 6 to 11 cycle PCR used barcoded and J-beta primers. MiXCR, run by TCRdb on the 5' RACE reads, gives a single entry per CDR3 protein. The profile covers hundreds of thousands of distinct CDR3 sequences, with 24% appearing a single time and 8.5% to 9.5% taken by the ten largest. The data were taken from a study of blood T cells in healthy people across ages. In addition, the sample was reused for a study of T cells of mothers and their children.

Source material: blood. V is TRBV28 and J is TRBJ2-7; TRBD2 matches 7 bases. This clonotype was obtained from a boy aged 10-17 years in good health. The CDR3 here is CASSSLSGTTFYSYEQYF. The CDR3 nucleotides read TGTGCCAGCAGTTCATTATCTGGGACTACCTTTTACTCCTACGAGCAGTACTTC.